A selection of T cell receptor beta chains follows, all from one sample in a study of T cells in Graves' hyperthyroidism and ophthalmopathy. TCRdb independently ran MiXCR on the multiplex PCR reads; one entry per CDR3 protein. In the table there are roughly 61,000 distinct CDR3 sequences, about 50% of which are singletons. The sequenced material came from blood. These receptors were obtained from a woman in her fifties or sixties with Graves' ophthalmopathy. CDR3s include the opening cysteine and the closing phenylalanine or tryptophan. D genes are given only for firm matches. Clone sizes are given selectively: once, few, many, or a class where the clone is expanded.

CDR3 protein | CDR3 DNA | clone size | J gene | D gene | V gene
CATSRGGTGNYEQYF | TGTGCCACCAGCCGAGGCGGGACAGGGAACTACGAGCAGTACTTC | NA | TRBJ2-7 | TRBD1 | TRBV15
CSASGSNEKLFF | TGCAGTGCTAGCGGGAGTAATGAAAAACTGTTTTTT | medium-sized | TRBJ1-4 | NA | TRBV20-1
CASRQGLDGNTF | TGTGCCAGCAGACAGGGTTTGGATGGAAACACCTTC | NA | TRBJ1-2 | NA | TRBV14
CAAAPSGSFYEQYF | TGTGCCGCGGCGCCTAGCGGTTCCTTCTACGAGCAGTACTTC | many | TRBJ2-7 | TRBD2 | TRBV27
CASSLIGGGAGETQYF | TGTGCCAGCAGCTTAATAGGTGGGGGGGCCGGGGAGACCCAGTACTTC | NA | TRBJ2-5 | NA | TRBV7-3
CASSRSRGTVQETQYF | TGTGCCAGCAGCCGCAGCCGTGGGACGGTTCAAGAGACCCAGTACTTC | many | TRBJ2-5 | NA | TRBV12-3/TRBV12-4
CASSASGRAHGETQYF | TGTGCCAGCAGCGCTAGCGGGAGGGCTCACGGAGAGACCCAGTACTTC | many | TRBJ2-5 | TRBD2 | TRBV9
CASSYSSAGELSF | TGTGCCAGCAGCTACTCGTCTGCAGGGGAGCTGTCTTTT | NA | TRBJ2-2 | NA | TRBV6-6
CASSSPEPGGSSPLHF | TGCGCCAGCAGCAGCCCCGAGCCAGGGGGATCTTCACCCCTCCACTTT | NA | TRBJ1-6 | TRBD1 | TRBV4-3
CASSDTGTSGTGEQFF | TGTGCCAGCAGTGACACCGGGACTAGCGGGACGGGTGAGCAGTTCTTC | NA | TRBJ2-1 | TRBD2 | TRBV6-4
CSARPRATYEQYF | TGCAGTGCCAGGCCGCGGGCAACCTACGAGCAGTACTTC | once | TRBJ2-7 | NA | TRBV20-1
CASTLSQANGYGYTF | TGTGCCAGCACCCTATCCCAGGCAAACGGGTATGGCTACACCTTC | many | TRBJ1-2 | NA | TRBV7-9
CASSSSPSTDTQYF | TGTGCCAGCAGCTCCTCCCCTAGCACAGATACGCAGTATTTT | many | TRBJ2-3 | NA | TRBV11-2
CASRGTEGISGRNEQFF | TGTGCCAGCAGAGGGACCGAAGGGATCTCGGGGCGGAATGAGCAGTTCTTC | many | TRBJ2-1 | NA | TRBV7-9
CASSQLRPVGNQPQHF | TGTGCCAGCAGTCAACTACGCCCCGTCGGAAATCAGCCCCAGCATTTT | many | TRBJ1-5 | NA | TRBV28
CASMRLANTGELFF | TGTGCCAGCATGAGACTGGCGAACACCGGGGAGCTGTTTTTT | many | TRBJ2-2 | NA | TRBV12-3/TRBV12-4
CAISEPGQGIGAHEQYF | TGTGCCATCAGTGAGCCGGGACAGGGGATTGGAGCGCACGAGCAGTACTTC | NA | TRBJ2-7 | TRBD1 | TRBV10-3
CSAPGQGDAGELFF | TGCAGTGCCCCGGGACAGGGGGACGCCGGGGAGCTGTTTTTT | many | TRBJ2-2 | TRBD1 | TRBV20-1
CASSPTGGGGKQETQYF | TGTGCCAGCAGCCCCACCGGGGGGGGGGGAAAACAGGAGACCCAGTACTTC | NA | TRBJ2-5 | TRBD2 | TRBV7-7
CSVRPRDDQPQHF | TGCAGCGTTCGACCAAGGGACGATCAGCCCCAGCATTTT | NA | TRBJ1-5 | NA | TRBV29-1
CASSLAYGGGQETQYF | TGTGCCAGCAGCTTGGCTTATGGGGGGGGCCAAGAGACCCAGTACTTC | NA | TRBJ2-5 | TRBD2 | TRBV9
CSGSGGTGELFF | TGCAGTGGTAGCGGCGGCACCGGGGAGCTGTTTTTT | NA | TRBJ2-2 | NA | TRBV20-1
CASSLGSNQPQYF | TGCGCCAGCAGCTTGGGTAGTAATCAGCCCCAGTACTTC | NA | TRBJ2-5 | NA | TRBV5-1
CASSPRTSGGTSSYNEQFF | TGTGCCAGCAGTCCGAGGACTAGCGGGGGAACGAGCTCCTACAATGAGCAGTTCTTC | many | TRBJ2-1 | TRBD2 | TRBV12-3/TRBV12-4
CASSETANYGYTF | TGTGCCAGCAGTGAAACTGCTAACTATGGCTACACCTTC | medium-sized | TRBJ1-2 | NA | TRBV2
CSARPGTGAYEQYF | TGCAGTGCTAGACCCGGGACAGGAGCCTACGAGCAGTACTTC | many | TRBJ2-7 | TRBD1 | TRBV20-1
CASTPSGLWAQETQYF | TGCGCCAGCACCCCTTCGGGGTTGTGGGCCCAAGAGACCCAGTACTTC | many | TRBJ2-5 | NA | TRBV5-1
CASSSGRGGPFYQFF | TGTGCCAGCAGCTCAGGGCGCGGCGGGCCCTTTTATCAGTTCTTC | NA | TRBJ2-1 | NA | TRBV7-9
CASRVAGGTEAFF | TGTGCCAGCAGGGTGGCGGGGGGCACTGAAGCTTTCTTT | once | TRBJ1-1 | NA | TRBV5-6
CATSRDGTGGQYF | TGTGCCACCAGCAGAGATGGGACCGGCGGGCAGTACTTC | medium-sized | TRBJ2-7 | NA | TRBV15
CAISEESNQPQHF | TGTGCCATCAGTGAAGAGTCCAATCAGCCCCAGCATTTT | NA | TRBJ1-5 | NA | TRBV10-3
CASSTPRGEQYF | TGTGCCAGTAGTACCCCCCGGGGCGAGCAGTACTTC | NA | TRBJ2-7 | NA | TRBV19
CSARPRTAFF | TGCAGTGCTAGGCCTAGGACAGCTTTCTTT | NA | TRBJ1-1 | NA | TRBV20-1
CASSSWDANVLTF | TGTGCCAGCAGCTCTTGGGACGCCAACGTCCTGACTTTC | NA | TRBJ2-6 | NA | TRBV7-3
CAWSPRDGEAFF | TGTGCCTGGAGTCCCCGGGACGGTGAAGCTTTCTTT | many | TRBJ1-1 | NA | TRBV30
CSASLGGPGNEQYF | TGCAGTGCTAGTTTAGGGGGGCCTGGGAATGAGCAGTATTTT | once | TRBJ2-3 | NA | TRBV20-1
CASSGDLAEKQFF | TGTGCCAGCAGCGGGGATCTAGCGGAGAAGCAGTTCTTC | NA | TRBJ2-1 | TRBD2 | TRBV9
CSASGQGNNEQFF | TGCAGTGCATCGGGACAGGGCAACAATGAGCAGTTCTTC | NA | TRBJ2-1 | TRBD1 | TRBV20-1
CASSLRRAGELFF | TGTGCCAGCAGTTTACGACGGGCCGGGGAGCTGTTTTTT | many | TRBJ2-2 | NA | TRBV12-3/TRBV12-4
CSAAFPGTGELFF | TGCAGTGCTGCGTTCCCCGGGACTGGGGAGCTGTTTTTT | NA | TRBJ2-2 | NA | TRBV20-1
CASSPGEAGGESDTQYF | TGTGCCAGCAGCCCCGGGGAAGCGGGGGGGGAGTCAGATACGCAGTATTTT | few | TRBJ2-3 | TRBD2 | TRBV7-9
CASSVTTGATGELFF | TGTGCCAGCAGCGTAACGACAGGGGCAACCGGGGAGCTGTTTTTT | medium-sized | TRBJ2-2 | TRBD1 | TRBV7-3